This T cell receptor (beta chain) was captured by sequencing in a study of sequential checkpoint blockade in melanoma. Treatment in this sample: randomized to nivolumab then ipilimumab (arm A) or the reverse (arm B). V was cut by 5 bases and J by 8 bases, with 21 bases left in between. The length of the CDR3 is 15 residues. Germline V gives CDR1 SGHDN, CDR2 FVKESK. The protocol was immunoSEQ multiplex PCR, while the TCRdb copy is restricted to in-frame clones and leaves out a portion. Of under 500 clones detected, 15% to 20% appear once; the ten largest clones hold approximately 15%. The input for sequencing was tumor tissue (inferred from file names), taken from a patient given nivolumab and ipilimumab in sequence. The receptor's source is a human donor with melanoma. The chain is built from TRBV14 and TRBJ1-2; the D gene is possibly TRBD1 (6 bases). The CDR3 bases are TGTGCCAGCAGCTTACCGGGTCCGGGGGCCCGGGGCTACACCTTC. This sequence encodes CASSLPGPGARGYTF.